Ten or more counts support the clone carrying this T cell receptor (beta chain). TCRdb passed the 5' RACE reads through MiXCR, listing each CDR3 protein once. The table records hundreds of thousands of distinct CDR3 sequences, about 12% of them present only once. This entry comes from a study of identical twins. These records were also assigned to another study, of yellow fever vaccine responses in identical twins.

The sample was PBMCs. The clonotype comes from a woman under 30 in good health.

This CDR3 reads CASSFQRGGTDTQYF. CDR3 DNA: TGTGCCAGCAGTTTCCAGCGTGGGGGCACAGATACGCAGTATTTT. This chain joins TRBV12-3 or TRBV12-4 and TRBJ2-3, with no clear D. This CDR3 spans 15 amino acids. Trimming stripped 3 bases from V and 1 base from J, with 11 bases between.